What follows describes a single T cell receptor (beta chain). As yet, its antigen is unknown. The data derive from a study of beta chain features in type 1 diabetes. Regarding the study as a whole: Among patients with Type 1 diabetes, TCRB CDR3s were moderately but significantly shorter in every one of the four CD4+ subsets.

Every bit of the isolated RNA underwent reverse transcription, so sequencing read expressed TCRB transcripts. Sequencing used immunoSEQ multiplex PCR; TCRdb keeps in-frame clones, though not all of them. Among some 200,000 clones listed, approximately 10% were seen once. Isolation of CD4+ naive, central memory, regulatory and stem cell-like memory cells was achieved by sorting via CD45RO/CCR7/CD25/CD127/CD95/CD27. Purities over 98% were achieved in all sorted populations. The sequenced sample was central memory CD4+ T cells from blood. The receptor was derived from a man aged 18-30 years in good health.

The DNA for the CDR3 is TGTGCCAGCAGTGAGCTAGCGGGAGAAACAGATACGCAGTATTTT. This translates into CASSELAGETDTQYF. The rearrangement joins TRBV28 to TRBJ2-3, with 10 bases matching TRBD2. This CDR3 has 15 residues. CDR1 and CDR2 (germline): MDHEN, SYDVKM. The V gene end was trimmed by 5 bases and the J gene end by 3 bases; junction bases not matched to a gene: 5.